Listed below are T cell receptor beta chains from one sample, sequenced in a study of identifying expanded T cells in peripheral blood. TCRdb's table, derived via immunoSEQ multiplex PCR, lists solely in-frame clones and lacks some. The sample carries about 82,000 clones, roughly 90% recorded once. Sequenced: blood. All receptors come from a person between 18 and 70 years old in good health. The CDR3 runs from the conserved cysteine through the conserved F or W. The size entry is marked missing in some rows and otherwise reads once, few, many or a size class.

V: TRBV5-1; length: 15; size: .; CDR3: CASRQLAGNTDTQYF
V: TRBV5-1; length: 13; size: .; CDR3: CASSGTANYGYTF
V: TRBV30; length: 13; size: few; CDR3: CAWSVRVSTEAFF
V: TRBV28; length: 18; size: .; CDR3: CASSLTKAGGFMANEQYF
V: TRBV28; length: 12; size: .; CDR3: CASTAKVTEAFF
V: TRBV6-1; length: 15; size: .; CDR3: CASAGGTVPNEKLFF
V: TRBV30; length: 14; size: .; CDR3: CAWSKTGINEKLFF
V: TRBV27; length: 13; size: .; CDR3: CASSPISSYEQYF
V: TRBV10-3; length: 17; size: once; CDR3: CAISEGPGGLSGNTIYF
V: TRBV19; length: 13; size: .; CDR3: CASRRGVYNEQFF
V: TRBV19; length: 14; size: .; CDR3: CASSIAGAGYGYTF
V: TRBV10-3; length: 13; size: .; CDR3: CATEREGGNEQFF
V: TRBV2; length: 10; size: .; CDR3: CASSQKEQYF
V: TRBV7-9; length: 13; size: .; CDR3: CASSLKFPDTQYF
V: TRBV15; length: 15; size: .; CDR3: CATSRDLAENTEAFF
V: TRBV5-6; length: 16; size: .; CDR3: CASSLRTTRTNYEQYF
V: TRBV5-4; length: 15; size: .; CDR3: CASSLDPLGSYEQYF
V: TRBV4-2; length: 14; size: .; CDR3: CASSQVRGQYEQYF
V: TRBV28; length: 16; size: .; CDR3: CASLKAGQAINQPQHF
V: TRBV19; length: 15; size: .; CDR3: CASSSDRGSWNEQFF
V: TRBV29-1; length: 14; size: once; CDR3: CSVEGGNYPREQYF
V: TRBV7-6; length: 17; size: .; CDR3: CASSLSPDSAGANVLTF
V: TRBV5-1; length: 13; size: .; CDR3: CASSLVGDGELFF
V: TRBV2; length: 14; size: once; CDR3: CASSAGRELYGYTF
V: TRBV5-1; length: 14; size: .; CDR3: CASSLAGIGETQYF
V: TRBV14; length: 17; size: .; CDR3: CASSQDTGGGTYNEQFF
V: TRBV5-1; length: 16; size: .; CDR3: CASSFQQGAGTGELFF
V: TRBV5-1; length: 17; size: once; CDR3: CASSLLKPPGQGFEQFF
V: TRBV29-1; length: 12; size: .; CDR3: CSAGSAGNTIYF
V: TRBV28; length: 14; size: .; CDR3: CASGRTVSYNEQFF
V: TRBV5-5; length: 15; size: .; CDR3: CASSLVGSGASEQYF
V: TRBV2; length: 17; size: .; CDR3: CASSDIQGQGRSYGYTF
V: TRBV5-1; length: 14; size: .; CDR3: CASTQRGDQETQYF
V: TRBV2; length: 16; size: .; CDR3: CARNPLDPGTDYGYTF
V: TRBV5-1; length: 14; size: once; CDR3: CASSLTSGSGELFF
V: TRBV11-3; length: 12; size: .; CDR3: CASSWATGELFF
V: TRBV2; length: 11; size: .; CDR3: CASRDPDTQYF
V: TRBV10-2; length: 13; size: .; CDR3: CASSVGAGNTIYF
V: TRBV18; length: 14; size: .; CDR3: CASSPGDNNYGYTF
V: TRBV6-5; length: 13; size: .; CDR3: CASRTTVADTQYF
V: TRBV14; length: 15; size: .; CDR3: CASSPRRGGLETQYF
V: TRBV7-2; length: 16; size: .; CDR3: CASSLALPGPNSPLHF
V: TRBV4-1; length: 16; size: .; CDR3: CASSQVVGGFNYGYTF
V: TRBV7-2; length: 17; size: once; CDR3: CASSPAIRAGANRELFF
V: TRBV11-2; length: 11; size: .; CDR3: CASSLQETQYF
V: TRBV27; length: 13; size: .; CDR3: CASSSRRDTEAFF
V: TRBV10-3; length: 14; size: .; CDR3: CAIRATGSILGYTF
V: TRBV4-3; length: 18; size: .; CDR3: CASSQGLPMAGNGYGYTF
V: TRBV28; length: 18; size: few; CDR3: CASSETGDVGRRGGEQYF
V: TRBV25-1; length: 15; size: .; CDR3: CASSDAGWRSETQYF
V: TRBV5-5; length: 15; size: once; CDR3: CASSFGQGIRTEAFF
V: TRBV2; length: 14; size: .; CDR3: CASSEETAKGPQHF
V: TRBV15; length: 15; size: once; CDR3: CATSSDMGVTYEQYF
V: TRBV7-8; length: 15; size: .; CDR3: CASSLGPLPRGAQYF
V: TRBV6-5; length: 16; size: .; CDR3: CASSYGWIMDNQPQHF
V: TRBV28; length: 14; size: .; CDR3: CASSSLDSPYEQYF
V: TRBV6-6; length: 15; size: .; CDR3: CASTTNRGLIQTIYF